The present T cell receptor (beta chain) was sequenced within a study of response to subunit inactivated influenza vaccine. TCRdb analysed the RT-PCR reads with MiXCR anew, one entry per CDR3 protein. The sample yields roughly 500,000 distinct CDR3 sequences, about 25% seen once. This clonotype was counted only a few times. The CDR3 spans 15 residues. V shed 0 bases and J 1 base; nucleotides not matched to a gene: 3. Germline values: CDR1 SGHRS, CDR2 YFSETQ. The sequencing here drew on CD4+ T cells sorted from PBMCs, taken roughly 5 days after vaccination. This TCR derives from a man aged 45-65 years who received an inactivated influenza vaccine. The rearrangement joins TRBV5-1 to TRBJ2-7, with 8 bases fitting TRBD1. The DNA of the CDR3 is TGCGCCAGCAGCTTGGCGGACAGGGCATCCTACGAGCAGTACTTC. Protein product: CASSLADRASYEQYF.